The 7 T cell receptor beta chains below all came from one sample that was sequenced in a study of tumor and adjacent non-tumor tissue in lung cancer. This sample's RNA came from whole unsorted tissue. The library came from three nested PCR rounds adapted from ARM-PCR protocols. Using its own MiXCR run on the multiplex PCR reads, TCRdb lists one record per CDR3 protein. The profile shows approximately 79,000 distinct CDR3 sequences, more than 60% of them singletons. Sequences were obtained from lung tumor tissue. The receptor source for this set is a man aged 70-80 years with non-small cell lung cancer.

Worth noting for this clonotype: The missing conserved phenylalanine or tryptophan at the end of this CDR3 makes a read error likely. The chain recombines TRBV29-1 with TRBJ2-3; D is uncertain. V was pared by 3 bases and J by 2 bases, with 6 bases between. CDR1 and CDR2 (germline): SQVTM, ANQGSEA. The CDR3 has 12 amino acids. The CDR3 here is CSVDPDTDTQYL. Written as DNA, the CDR3 is TGCAGCGTTGACCCGGACACAGATACGCAGTATTTG.

With regard to this clonotype: A much larger clone differs by one base, so this may be a read error. The CDR3 here is CTSSYVTGNTIYF. For the CDR3, the DNA is TGTACCAGCAGCTACGTAACTGGAAACACCATATATTTT. The chain employs TRBV5-4 and TRBJ1-3; D uncertain. Germline V gives CDR1 SGHNT, CDR2 YYREEE (reference sequence). This CDR3 spans 13 amino acids.

This clonotype occurred a few times. The rearrangement uses TRBV5-1 and TRBJ1-2; D is ambiguous. The V end was cut by 8 bases, the J end by 6 bases, with 23 bases between. Germline assignment: CDR1 SGHRS and CDR2 YFSETQ. The CDR3 runs 15 residues. The DNA for the CDR3 is TGCGCCAGTCTAGTCAACCCCGGGGTAGGCGATGGCTACACCTTC. Its translation is CASLVNPGVGDGYTF.

A word on this clonotype: A read error may account for a junction end that differs from germline. This rearrangement joins TRBV10-2 to TRBJ2-5; either TRBD1 or TRBD2 may fit D (5 bases each). Germline-derived CDR1 and CDR2 are WSHSY and SAAADI. The CDR3 runs 14 residues. The CDR3 DNA reads as TGCGTCAGCAATGATTCGGGGCCCAAAGAGACCCAGTACTTC. It codes for CVSNDSGPKETQYF.

This chain joins TRBV10-3 and TRBJ2-7; tentatively, D is TRBD1 (6 bases). In germline, CDR1 is ENHRY, CDR2 SYGVKD. V gave up 4 bases and J gave up 8 bases, with 27 bases separating them. This CDR3 comprises 17 residues. The CDR3 loop reads CAISGNFGLSGDDKQYF. The CDR3 DNA is TGTGCCATCAGTGGAAATTTTGGGCTATCAGGGGACGACAAGCAGTACTTC.

To note about this clonotype: A much larger clone sits a single nucleotide away, making a read error possible. This chain links TRBV6-5 with TRBJ2-2; 10 bases map to TRBD2. There are 16 residues in the CDR3. The germline V gene has CDR1 MNHEY and CDR2 SVGAGI. The CDR3 nucleotides are TGTGCCAGCAGAATTTCTAGCGGGAGTATCACCGGGGAGCTGTCTTTT. Translation gives CASRISSGSITGELSF.

This clonotype was counted once. The conserved phenylalanine or tryptophan is not found at the CDR3 terminus, so this likely reflects a read error. V is TRBV4-1 and J is TRBJ2-3; 8 positions match TRBD2. Per germline, CDR1 MGHRA and CDR2 YSYEKL. The CDR3 runs 14 residues. For the CDR3, the DNA is TGCGCCACCAGCCAGGGCCTAGCGGGAGATACGCAGTATCTT. Protein product: CATSQGLAGDTQYL.